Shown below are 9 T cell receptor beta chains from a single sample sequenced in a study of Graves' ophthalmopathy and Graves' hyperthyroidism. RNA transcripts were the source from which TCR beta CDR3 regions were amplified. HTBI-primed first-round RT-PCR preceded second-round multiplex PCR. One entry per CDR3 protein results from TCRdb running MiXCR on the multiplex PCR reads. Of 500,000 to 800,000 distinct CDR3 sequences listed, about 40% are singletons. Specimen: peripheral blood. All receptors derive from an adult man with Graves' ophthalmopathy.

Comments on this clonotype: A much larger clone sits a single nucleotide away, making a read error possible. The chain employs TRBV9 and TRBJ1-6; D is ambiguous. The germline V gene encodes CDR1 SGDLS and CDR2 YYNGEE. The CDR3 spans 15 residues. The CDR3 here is CASSQRHGENSPPHF. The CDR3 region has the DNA TGTGCCAGCAGCCAAAGGCATGGAGAAAATTCACCCCCCCACTTT.

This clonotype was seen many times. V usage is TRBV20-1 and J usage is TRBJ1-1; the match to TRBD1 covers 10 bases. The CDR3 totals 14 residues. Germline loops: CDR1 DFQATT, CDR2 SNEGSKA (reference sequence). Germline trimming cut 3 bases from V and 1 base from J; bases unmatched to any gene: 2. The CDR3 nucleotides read TGCAGTGCTAGGAGGACAGGGGGGAACACTGAAGCTTTCTTT. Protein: CSARRTGGNTEAFF.

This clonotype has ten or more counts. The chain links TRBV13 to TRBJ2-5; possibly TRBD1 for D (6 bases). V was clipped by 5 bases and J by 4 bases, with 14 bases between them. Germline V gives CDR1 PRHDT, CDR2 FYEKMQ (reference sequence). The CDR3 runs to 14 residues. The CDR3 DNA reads TGTGCCAGCAGCACGGGACACAGAGGAGAGACCCAGTACTTC. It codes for CASSTGHRGETQYF. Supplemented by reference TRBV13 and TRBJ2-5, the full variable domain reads AAGVIQSPRHLIKEKRETATLKCYPIPRHDTVYWYQQGPGQDPQFLISFYEKMQSDKGSIPDRFSAQQFSDYHSELNMSSLELGDSALYFCASSTGHRGETQYFGPGTRLLVL.

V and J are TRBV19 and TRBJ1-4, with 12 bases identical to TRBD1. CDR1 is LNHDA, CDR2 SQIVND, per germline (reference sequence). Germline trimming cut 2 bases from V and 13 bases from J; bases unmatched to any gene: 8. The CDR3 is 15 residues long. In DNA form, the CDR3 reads TGTGCCAGTAGTATACTCGGGACAGGGGGCGTTATACTGTTTTTT. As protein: CASSILGTGGVILFF.

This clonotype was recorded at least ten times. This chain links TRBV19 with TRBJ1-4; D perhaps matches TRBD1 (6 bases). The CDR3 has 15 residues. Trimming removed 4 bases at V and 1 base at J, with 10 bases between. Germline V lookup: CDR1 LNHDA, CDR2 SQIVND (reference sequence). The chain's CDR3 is CASSSLQGTNEKLFF. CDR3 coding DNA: TGTGCCAGTAGTAGTCTACAGGGAACTAATGAAAAACTGTTTTTT.

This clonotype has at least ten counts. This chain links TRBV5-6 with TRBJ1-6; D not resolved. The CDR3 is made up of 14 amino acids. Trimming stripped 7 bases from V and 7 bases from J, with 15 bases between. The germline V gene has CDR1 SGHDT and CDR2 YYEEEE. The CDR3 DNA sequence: TGTGCCAGCCATTTCAGGCAGTCAAATTCACCCCTCCACTTT. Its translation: CASHFRQSNSPLHF.

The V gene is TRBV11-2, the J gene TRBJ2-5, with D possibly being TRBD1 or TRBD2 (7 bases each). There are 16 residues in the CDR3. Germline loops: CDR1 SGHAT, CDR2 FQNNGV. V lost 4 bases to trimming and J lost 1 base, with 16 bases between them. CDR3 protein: CASSSRGGQPQETQYF. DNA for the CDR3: TGTGCCAGCAGCTCCAGGGGGGGTCAGCCCCAAGAGACCCAGTACTTC.

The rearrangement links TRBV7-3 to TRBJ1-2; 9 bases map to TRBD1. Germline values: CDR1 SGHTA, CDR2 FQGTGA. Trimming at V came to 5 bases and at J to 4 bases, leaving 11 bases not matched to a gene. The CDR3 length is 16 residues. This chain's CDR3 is CASSPTGGQGTYGYTF. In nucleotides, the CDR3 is TGTGCCAGCAGCCCCACCGGGGGACAGGGTACCTATGGCTACACCTTC.

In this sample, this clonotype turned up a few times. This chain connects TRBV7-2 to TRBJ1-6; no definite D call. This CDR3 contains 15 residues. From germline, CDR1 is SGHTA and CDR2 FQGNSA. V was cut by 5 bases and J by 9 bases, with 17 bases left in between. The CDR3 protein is CASSLAGFGISPLHF. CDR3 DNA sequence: TGTGCCAGCAGCCTGGCGGGATTCGGTATTTCACCCCTCCACTTT.